These 9 T cell receptor beta chains came from one sample sequenced in a study of blood T cell repertoires in COVID-19. Data came from immunoSEQ multiplex PCR; TCRdb stores just in-frame clones and leaves some out. The sample carries about 140,000 clones, approximately 83% recorded once. The sample comprised PBMCs or T cells enriched from blood (not recorded which). These receptor sequences come from a man aged 65 to 79 who had been exposed to COVID-19.

The J gene is TRBJ1-3, the V gene TRBV6-5, with 8 nucleotides matching TRBD1. Germline CDR1 and CDR2: MNHEY and SVGAGI. The CDR3 spans 13 residues. Trimming cost V 7 bases and J 9 bases; bases outside gene matches: 8. The CDR3 DNA reads as TGTGCCAGCATCGAGACAGGGGTTGGCACCATATATTTT. Amino acid sequence: CASIETGVGTIYF.

The V call is TRBV5-1, the J call TRBJ2-7; TRBD1 matches at 10 bases. Per the germline V gene, CDR1 is SGHRS and CDR2 is YFSETQ. This CDR3 contains 14 residues. V lost 4 bases, J lost 4 bases, and 5 bases stayed unmatched. The CDR3 DNA is TGCGCCAGCAGCCCTCGGACAGGGGGGTACGAGCAGTACTTC. It encodes CASSPRTGGYEQYF.

The V and J genes are TRBV5-8 and TRBJ2-2; the match to TRBD1 covers 8 bases. CDR3 size: 15 residues. The V and J ends lost 7 bases and 0 bases, in that order; junction bases with no gene match: 5. The V gene's germline CDR1 is SGHTS and CDR2 YDEGEE. Here the CDR3 reads CASLSDRANTGELFF. Written as DNA, the CDR3 is TGTGCCAGCCTCTCGGACAGGGCGAACACCGGGGAGCTGTTTTTT.

CDR3 in amino acids: CASSLLGAAAPTNEKLFF. As DNA, the CDR3 is TGTGCCAGCAGTTTATTAGGAGCGGCGGCACCAACTAATGAAAAACTGTTTTTT. The V gene is TRBV28, the J gene TRBJ1-4; no clear D. Germline V CDR1 and CDR2: MDHEN, SYDVKM. The CDR3 runs 18 residues. V lost 1 base to trimming and J lost 0 bases, with 15 bases between them.

The chain joins TRBV7-9 to TRBJ2-7; 7 bases match TRBD1. The CDR3 runs to 14 residues. J lost 2 bases, V lost 1 base, and 2 bases had no gene match. The germline gives CDR1 SEHNR, CDR2 FQNEAQ (reference sequence). The CDR3 reads CASSLGTGPYEQYF. The CDR3 bases are TGTGCCAGCAGCTTAGGGACAGGCCCCTACGAGCAGTACTTC.

The chain combines TRBV11-2 with TRBJ1-3, with 7 bases identical to TRBD1. With 2 bases clipped from V and 0 bases from J, the junction kept 4 bases outside the gene matches. Germline CDR1 SGHAT, CDR2 FQNNGV. The CDR3 consists of 16 residues. The CDR3 DNA follows: TGTGCCAGCAGCTTACTACAGGGGACCTCTGGAAACACCATATATTTT. Its protein product is CASSLLQGTSGNTIYF.

The chain links TRBV6-5 to TRBJ2-7; 12 bases agree with TRBD2. Germline CDR1 is MNHEY and CDR2 is SVGAGI. This CDR3 spans 15 amino acids. Trimming cost V 6 bases and J 8 bases; bases outside gene matches: 11. CDR3 region: CASRSSGLAGSQQYF. The CDR3 coding sequence is TGTGCCAGCAGGAGCTCGGGACTAGCGGGCTCCCAGCAGTACTTC.

The rearrangement uses TRBV12-3 or TRBV12-4 and TRBJ1-2; TRBD1 aligns across 7 bases. The CDR3 covers 13 residues. Trimming cost V 5 bases and J 8 bases; bases outside gene matches: 8. This CDR3 is CASSVGQGVGYTF. In DNA, the CDR3 is TGTGCCAGCAGTGTGGGTCAGGGGGTAGGCTACACCTTC.

CDR3 in amino acids: CASSLGSRAGNTIYF. CDR3 DNA: TGTGCCAGCAGCTTAGGTTCCAGGGCTGGAAACACCATATATTTT. The chain has TRBV7-2 and TRBJ1-3; maybe TRBD1 (5 bases). Germline V CDR1 and CDR2: SGHTA, FQGNSA. The V end was cut by 1 base, the J end by 2 bases, with 9 bases between. The CDR3 runs 15 residues. Variable domain in full (rest from reference TRBV7-2 and TRBJ1-3): GAGVSQSPSNKVTEKGKDVELRCDPISGHTALYWYRQSLGQGLEFLIYFQGNSAPDKSGLPSDRFSAERTGGSVSTLTIQRTQQEDSAVYLCASSLGSRAGNTIYFGEGSWLTVV.